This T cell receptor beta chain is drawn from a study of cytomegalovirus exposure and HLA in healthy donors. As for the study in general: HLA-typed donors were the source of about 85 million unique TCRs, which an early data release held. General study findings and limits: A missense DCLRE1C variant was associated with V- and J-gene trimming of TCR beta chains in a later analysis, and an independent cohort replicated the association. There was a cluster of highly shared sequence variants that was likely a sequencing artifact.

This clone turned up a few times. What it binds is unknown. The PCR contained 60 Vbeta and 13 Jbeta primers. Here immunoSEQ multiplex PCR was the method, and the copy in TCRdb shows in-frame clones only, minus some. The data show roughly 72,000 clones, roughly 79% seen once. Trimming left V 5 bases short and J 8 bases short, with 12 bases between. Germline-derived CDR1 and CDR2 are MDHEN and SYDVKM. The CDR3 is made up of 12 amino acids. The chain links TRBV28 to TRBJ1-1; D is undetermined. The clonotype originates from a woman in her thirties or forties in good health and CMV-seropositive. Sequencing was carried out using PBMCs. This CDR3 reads CASSPHREEAFF. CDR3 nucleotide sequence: TGTGCCAGCAGTCCCCACAGAGAAGAAGCTTTCTTT.